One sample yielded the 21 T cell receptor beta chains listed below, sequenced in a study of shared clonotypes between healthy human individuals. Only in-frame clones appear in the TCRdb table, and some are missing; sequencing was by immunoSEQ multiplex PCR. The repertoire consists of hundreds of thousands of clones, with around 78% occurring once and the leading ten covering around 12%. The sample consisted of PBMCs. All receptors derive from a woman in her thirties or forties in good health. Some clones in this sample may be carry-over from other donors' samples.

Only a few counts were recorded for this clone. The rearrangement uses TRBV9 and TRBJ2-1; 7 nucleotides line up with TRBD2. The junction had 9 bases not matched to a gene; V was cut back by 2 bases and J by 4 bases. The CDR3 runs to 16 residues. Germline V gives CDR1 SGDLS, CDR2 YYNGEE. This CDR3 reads CASSVLSSGKYNEQFF. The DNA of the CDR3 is TGTGCCAGCAGCGTTCTCTCTAGCGGAAAGTACAATGAGCAGTTCTTC.

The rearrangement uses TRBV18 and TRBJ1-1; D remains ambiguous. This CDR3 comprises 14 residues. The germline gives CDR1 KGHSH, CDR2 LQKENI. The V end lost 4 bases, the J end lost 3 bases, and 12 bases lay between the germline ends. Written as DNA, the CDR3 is TGTGCCAGCTCACTTCAGTCGAGGGACACTGAAGCTTTCTTT. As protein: CASSLQSRDTEAFF.

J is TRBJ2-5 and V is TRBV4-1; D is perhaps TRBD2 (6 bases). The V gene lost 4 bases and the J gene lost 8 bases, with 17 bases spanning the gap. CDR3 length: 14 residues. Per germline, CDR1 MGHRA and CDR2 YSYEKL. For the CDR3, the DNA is TGCGCCAGCAGCCCTGGGGGGAACCCAAGAACCCAGTACTTC. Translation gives CASSPGGNPRTQYF.

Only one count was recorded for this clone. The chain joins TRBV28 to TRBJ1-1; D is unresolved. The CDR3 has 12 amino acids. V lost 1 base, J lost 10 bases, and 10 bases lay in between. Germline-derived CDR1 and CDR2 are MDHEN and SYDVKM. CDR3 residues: CASSLLPRGAFF. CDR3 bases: TGTGCCAGCAGTTTATTACCCAGAGGAGCTTTCTTT.

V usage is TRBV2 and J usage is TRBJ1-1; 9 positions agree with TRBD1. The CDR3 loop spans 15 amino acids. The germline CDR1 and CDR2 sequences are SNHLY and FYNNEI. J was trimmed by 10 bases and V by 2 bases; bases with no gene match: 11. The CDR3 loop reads CASSEPGQGLLVAFF. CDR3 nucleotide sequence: TGTGCCAGCAGTGAACCGGGACAGGGCTTATTAGTAGCTTTCTTT.

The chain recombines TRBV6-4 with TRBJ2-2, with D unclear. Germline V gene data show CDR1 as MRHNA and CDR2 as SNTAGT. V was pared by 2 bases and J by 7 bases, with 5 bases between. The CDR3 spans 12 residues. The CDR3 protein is CASSDRHGELFF. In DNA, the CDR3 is TGTGCCAGCAGTGACCGACACGGGGAGCTGTTTTTT.

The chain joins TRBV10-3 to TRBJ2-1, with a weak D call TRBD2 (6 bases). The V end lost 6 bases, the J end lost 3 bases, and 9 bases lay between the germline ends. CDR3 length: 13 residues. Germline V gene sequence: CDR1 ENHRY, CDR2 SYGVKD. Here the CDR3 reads CAISRLDYNEQFF. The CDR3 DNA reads TGTGCCATCAGCAGACTAGACTACAATGAGCAGTTCTTC.

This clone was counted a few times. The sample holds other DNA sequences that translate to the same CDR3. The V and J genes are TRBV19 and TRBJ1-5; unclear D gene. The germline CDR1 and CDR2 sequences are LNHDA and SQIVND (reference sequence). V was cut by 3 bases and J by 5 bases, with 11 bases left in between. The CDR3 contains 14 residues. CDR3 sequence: CASSILGSDQPQHF. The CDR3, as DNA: TGTGCCAGTAGTATTCTGGGAAGTGATCAGCCCCAGCATTTT.

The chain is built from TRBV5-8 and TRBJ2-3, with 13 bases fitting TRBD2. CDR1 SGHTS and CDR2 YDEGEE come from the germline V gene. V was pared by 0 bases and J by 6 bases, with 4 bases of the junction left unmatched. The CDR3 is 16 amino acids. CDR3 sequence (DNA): TGTGCCAGCAGCTTGGGGACTAGCGGGAGTATGGATACGCAGTATTTT. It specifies CASSLGTSGSMDTQYF.

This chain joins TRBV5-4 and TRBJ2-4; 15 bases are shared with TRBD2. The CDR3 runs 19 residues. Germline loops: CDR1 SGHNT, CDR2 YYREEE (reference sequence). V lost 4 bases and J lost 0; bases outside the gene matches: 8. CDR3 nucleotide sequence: TGTGCCAGCAGCGAGACCGGGACTAGCGGGAGGCTAGCCAAAAACATTCAGTACTTC. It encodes CASSETGTSGRLAKNIQYF.

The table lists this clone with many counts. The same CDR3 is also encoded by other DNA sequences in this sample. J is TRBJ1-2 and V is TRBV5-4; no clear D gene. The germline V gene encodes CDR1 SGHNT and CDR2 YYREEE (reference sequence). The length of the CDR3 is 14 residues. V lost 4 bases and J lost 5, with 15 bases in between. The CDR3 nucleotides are TGTGCCAGCAGCCCGTTGGAATCCGGTTATGGCTACACCTTC. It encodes CASSPLESGYGYTF.

The CDR3 loop is CASSPRRLEESYEQYF. In nucleotides, the CDR3 is TGCGCCAGCAGCCCTCGTCGACTAGAAGAGTCCTACGAGCAGTACTTC. The chain joins TRBV4-1 to TRBJ2-7; perhaps TRBD2 as D (6 bases). V lost 4 bases and J 1 base, leaving 17 bases between the germline ends. CDR3 size: 16 residues. CDR1 is MGHRA and CDR2 is YSYEKL in the germline V gene.

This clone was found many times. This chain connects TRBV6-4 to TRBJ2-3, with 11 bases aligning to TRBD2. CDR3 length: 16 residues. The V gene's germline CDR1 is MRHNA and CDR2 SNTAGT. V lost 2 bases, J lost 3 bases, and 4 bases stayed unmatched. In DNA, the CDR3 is TGTGCCAGCAGTGACGGGGCTAGCGGGGGGACAGATACGCAGTATTTT. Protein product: CASSDGASGGTDTQYF.

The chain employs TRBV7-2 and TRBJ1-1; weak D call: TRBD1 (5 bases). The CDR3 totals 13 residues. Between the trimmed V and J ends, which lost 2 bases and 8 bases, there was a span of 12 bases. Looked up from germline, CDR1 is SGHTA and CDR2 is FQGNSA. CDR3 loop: CASSLRQRSEAFF. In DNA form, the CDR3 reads TGTGCCAGCAGCTTAAGACAGCGCTCCGAAGCTTTCTTT.

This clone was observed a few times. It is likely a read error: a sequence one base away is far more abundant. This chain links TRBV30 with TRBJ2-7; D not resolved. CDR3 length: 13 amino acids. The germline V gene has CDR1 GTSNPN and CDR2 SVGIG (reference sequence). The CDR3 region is CAWSVSFESEQHF. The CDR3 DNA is TGTGCCTGGAGTGTGTCCTTCGAAAGCGAGCAGCACTTC.

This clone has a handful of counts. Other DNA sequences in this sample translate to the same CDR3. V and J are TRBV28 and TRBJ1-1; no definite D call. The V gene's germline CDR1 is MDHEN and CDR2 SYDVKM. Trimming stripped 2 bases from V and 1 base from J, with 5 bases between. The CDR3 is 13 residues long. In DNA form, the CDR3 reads TGTGCCAGCAGTTTACGTCAGAACACTGAAGCTTTCTTT. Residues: CASSLRQNTEAFF.

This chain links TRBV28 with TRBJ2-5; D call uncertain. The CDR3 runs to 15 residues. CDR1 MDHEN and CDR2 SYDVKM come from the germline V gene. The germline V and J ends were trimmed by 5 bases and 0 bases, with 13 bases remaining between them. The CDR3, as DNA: TGTGCCAGCAGTGACAATGGGTGGTACCAAGAGACCCAGTACTTC. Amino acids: CASSDNGWYQETQYF.

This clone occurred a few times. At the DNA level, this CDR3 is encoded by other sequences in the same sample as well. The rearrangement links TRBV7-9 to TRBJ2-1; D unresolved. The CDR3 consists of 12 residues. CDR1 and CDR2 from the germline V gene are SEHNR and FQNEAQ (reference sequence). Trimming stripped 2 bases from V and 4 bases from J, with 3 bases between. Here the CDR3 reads CASSLSYNEQFF. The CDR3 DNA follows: TGTGCCAGCAGCTTATCTTACAATGAGCAGTTCTTC.

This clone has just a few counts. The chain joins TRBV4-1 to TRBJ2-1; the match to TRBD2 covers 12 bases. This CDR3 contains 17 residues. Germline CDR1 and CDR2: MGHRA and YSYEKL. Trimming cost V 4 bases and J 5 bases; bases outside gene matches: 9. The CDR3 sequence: CASSPLWRTSGNNEQFF. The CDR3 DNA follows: TGCGCCAGCAGCCCTCTATGGCGGACTAGCGGGAACAATGAGCAGTTCTTC.

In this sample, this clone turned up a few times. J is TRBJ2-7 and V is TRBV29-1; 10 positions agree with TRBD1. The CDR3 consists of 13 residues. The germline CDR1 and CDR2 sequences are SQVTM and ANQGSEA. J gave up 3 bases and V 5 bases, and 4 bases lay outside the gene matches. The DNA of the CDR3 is TGCAGCGTTTTGGGACAGGGGCTCTACGAGCAGTACTTC. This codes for CSVLGQGLYEQYF.

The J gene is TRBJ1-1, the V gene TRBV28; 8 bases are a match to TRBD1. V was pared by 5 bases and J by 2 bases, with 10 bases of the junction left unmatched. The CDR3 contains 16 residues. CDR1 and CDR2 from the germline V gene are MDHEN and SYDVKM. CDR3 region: CASSTSLTGENTEAFF. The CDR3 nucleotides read TGTGCCAGCAGTACCTCACTGACAGGGGAAAACACTGAAGCTTTCTTT.